This TCR beta chain was captured in a study of CD8+ T cells in alopecia areata. Sequencing templates came from extracted RNA that was reverse transcribed into cDNA. Sequenced by immunoSEQ multiplex PCR; TCRdb stores in-frame clones only, minus some. The table shows 25,000 to 35,000 clones, with about three fifths occurring only once. This clone was counted between two and nine times. What it recognizes is unknown. Study results and limitations: Patients displayed less clarity in TCR sharing than mice, a finding possibly related to HLA. Lesional tissue from the scalp (especially in alopecia totalis/universalis) showed higher clonality than normal scalp. Scalp sample sequencing also detects resident alphabeta T cells of normal skin.

Source material: NKG2D-high CD8+ T cells sorted from blood. The receptor was isolated from a human donor with alopecia areata.

CDR3 loop: CASSSAQGGFYNEQFF. The CDR3 nucleotides are TGTGCCAGCAGCTCCGCACAGGGCGGCTTTTACAATGAGCAGTTCTTC. This chain connects TRBV11-1 to TRBJ2-1; maybe TRBD1 (6 bases). Germline CDR1 is SGHAT and CDR2 is FQDESV (reference sequence). Deletions cut 4 bases from V and 4 bases from J, with 17 bases between. This CDR3 comprises 16 residues.